The rows below give T cell receptor beta chains drawn from one sample of a study of identical twins. Using its own MiXCR run on the 5' RACE reads, TCRdb lists one record per CDR3 protein. There are about 260,000 distinct CDR3 sequences in the sample; 5.5% to 7% occur only once, and roughly 3.6% lies in the top ten. These same data were also listed under a study on yellow fever vaccine responses in identical twins.

The sample was memory (CD45RO+) T cells sorted from blood. The source of these receptors is a woman aged 18-35 years in good health. The CDR3 runs from the conserved cysteine through the conserved F or W. Fields, in order: clone size, D gene, V gene, J gene, CDR3 protein, CDR3 DNA. The D gene is left open where the match is weak. The size field is filled for only some rows; it gives once, few, many or a size class.

>NA|TRBD2|TRBV7-2|TRBJ2-3
CASSFSTSGGVTQYF
TGTGCCAGCAGCTTTTCGACTAGCGGAGGAGTTACGCAGTATTTT
>few|TRBD2|TRBV3-1|TRBJ2-5
CATSPTGLAGGGETQYF
TGTGCCACCAGCCCGACGGGACTAGCGGGGGGTGGTGAGACCCAGTACTTC
>many|NA|TRBV5-5|TRBJ2-1
CASSLAVVGQMNEQFF
TGTGCCAGCAGCTTGGCCGTCGTTGGGCAGATGAATGAGCAGTTCTTC
>many|NA|TRBV7-9|TRBJ2-7
CASSLGGLQVGYEQYF
TGTGCCAGCAGCTTAGGAGGACTCCAGGTGGGCTACGAGCAGTACTTC
>NA|NA|TRBV5-6|TRBJ2-2
CASSLLTARELFF
TGTGCCAGCAGCTTGTTGACAGCTCGGGAGCTGTTTTTT
>NA|TRBD2|TRBV12-3/TRBV12-4|TRBJ2-3
CASSLMRIVSGGQNTQYF
TGTGCCAGCAGTTTGATGCGGATAGTAAGCGGGGGGCAAAATACGCAGTATTTT
>NA|TRBD1|TRBV11-1|TRBJ2-5
CASSLLQALTGTGSAQYF
TGTGCCAGCAGCTTATTACAAGCCCTAACCGGGACAGGCAGTGCCCAGTACTTC
>few|NA|TRBV24-1|TRBJ1-5
CATSDTGSPNQPQHF
TGTGCCACCAGTGATACAGGTTCGCCAAATCAGCCCCAGCATTTT
>many|NA|TRBV5-1|TRBJ2-2
CASSLGTKANTGELFF
TGCGCCAGCAGCTTAGGAACCAAGGCGAACACCGGGGAGCTGTTTTTT
>NA|NA|TRBV27|TRBJ2-1
CASSPPPWDPYNEQFF
TGTGCCAGCAGTCCCCCGCCTTGGGACCCTTACAATGAGCAGTTCTTC
>many|NA|TRBV2|TRBJ2-5
CASSGQATLRETQYF
TGTGCCAGCAGTGGACAGGCGACCCTGAGGGAGACCCAGTACTTC
>NA|TRBD2|TRBV11-2|TRBJ2-3
CASSPRTSGGAYTQYF
TGTGCCAGCAGCCCTCGGACTAGCGGGGGGGCATATACGCAGTATTTT
>many|TRBD1|TRBV11-2|TRBJ2-5
CASSSQGARETQYF
TGTGCCAGCAGCTCACAGGGGGCGAGGGAGACCCAGTACTTC
>many|NA|TRBV3-1|TRBJ1-2
CASSHLTRLRDGYTF
TGTGCCAGCAGCCACCTGACACGCCTGAGGGATGGCTACACCTTC
>few|NA|TRBV20-1|TRBJ2-1
CSASAVLNEQFF
TGCAGTGCTAGCGCGGTCCTCAATGAGCAGTTCTTC
>many|NA|TRBV5-1|TRBJ2-1
CASSDQGSYNEQFF
TGCGCCAGCAGCGACCAAGGCTCCTACAATGAGCAGTTCTTC